These 19 T cell receptor beta chains were all obtained from the same sample, sequenced in a study of blood T cells in healthy people across ages. A sample-barcoded 5' primer and a J-beta primer mix were used in a second PCR of roughly 6 to 11 cycles. TCRdb reprocessed the 5' RACE reads via MiXCR and lists one record per CDR3 protein. The table records 700,000 to 850,000 distinct CDR3 sequences, 30% to 45% of them present only once. The material sequenced was blood. The receptor set was obtained from a man between 18 and 29 years old in good health.

The chain combines TRBV5-1 with TRBJ1-2; no firm D call. This CDR3 has 17 residues. The V gene lost 4 bases and the J gene lost 2 bases, with 21 bases spanning the gap. CDR1 and CDR2 (germline): SGHRS, YFSETQ. The CDR3, as DNA: TGCGCCAGCAGCCGCAGCCCCGGAGACGGATTAAACTATGGCTACACCTTC. Protein product: CASSRSPGDGLNYGYTF.

The chain links TRBV29-1 to TRBJ2-1; D could derive from TRBD1 or TRBD2 (5 bases each). This CDR3 has 11 residues. The V and J ends lost 7 bases and 12 bases respectively, with 16 bases between them. Germline loops: CDR1 SQVTM, CDR2 ANQGSEA. CDR3 sequence: CSGKTEGVQFF. CDR3 nucleotide sequence: TGCAGCGGTAAGACAGAGGGTGTGCAGTTCTTC.

DNA for the CDR3: TGTGCCAGCAGTCTCGGACAGGTCAATCAGCCCCAGCATTTT. Amino acid sequence: CASSLGQVNQPQHF. This sequence joins TRBV12-3 or TRBV12-4 and TRBJ1-5; TRBD1 agrees at 7 bases. CDR3 size: 14 residues. V gave up 5 bases and J gave up 3 bases; unmatched junction bases: 4.

This chain links TRBV12-3 or TRBV12-4 with TRBJ1-2; D uncertain. The CDR3 loop spans 13 amino acids. The V and J ends lost 0 bases and 8 bases respectively, with 10 bases between them. The CDR3 here is CASSLAGWRGYTF. In DNA form, the CDR3 reads TGTGCCAGCAGTTTAGCAGGGTGGAGGGGCTACACCTTC.

This clonotype was seen a few times. The chain recombines TRBV30 with TRBJ2-7, with D unresolved. The CDR3 spans 12 residues. The germline V gene encodes CDR1 GTSNPN and CDR2 SVGIG (reference sequence). The V and J ends lost 4 bases and 1 base respectively, with 8 bases between them. In nucleotides, the CDR3 is TGTGCCTGGAATACCGGATCCTACGAGCAGTACTTC. The encoded protein is CAWNTGSYEQYF.

This chain uses TRBV6-2 or TRBV6-3 with TRBJ2-3, with D hard to call. Trimming cost V 6 bases and J 0 bases, with 22 bases left between them. This CDR3 contains 18 residues. Germline CDR1 is MNHEY and CDR2 is SVGEGT. CDR3 sequence reads: CASSRNQPLTSSTDTQYF. The DNA of the CDR3 is TGTGCCAGCAGCCGGAATCAACCTTTGACCTCTAGCACAGATACGCAGTATTTT.

This clonotype turned up a few times. CDR3 coding DNA: TGCGCCAGCAGCCGTTCCCCTGACTACGAGCAGTACTTC. It translates to CASSRSPDYEQYF. The J gene is TRBJ2-7, the V gene TRBV5-1; D not certain. Looked up from germline, CDR1 is SGHRS and CDR2 is YFSETQ. This CDR3 region has 13 residues. V was cut by 4 bases and J by 3 bases, with 11 bases left in between. Based on the CDR3 plus reference TRBV5-1 and TRBJ2-7, the full variable domain is KAGVTQTPRYLIKTRGQQVTLSCSPISGHRSVSWYQQTPGQGLQFLFEYFSETQRNKGNFPGRFSGRQFSNSRSEMNVSTLELGDSALYLCASSRSPDYEQYFGPGTRLTVT.

V is TRBV2 and J is TRBJ1-2; no reliable D call. CDR1 and CDR2 from the germline V gene are SNHLY and FYNNEI. Trimming took off 3 bases at V and 4 bases at J, with 9 bases between the two ends. CDR3 length equals 13 residues. The CDR3 sequence: CASSEIPRYGYTF. CDR3 DNA sequence: TGTGCCAGCAGTGAGATTCCCCGCTATGGCTACACCTTC.

This clonotype was recorded many times. The chain couples TRBV4-3 to TRBJ2-3; D unclear. CDR1 is LGHNA and CDR2 is YSLEER in the germline V gene. The CDR3 is made up of 14 amino acids. Trimming removed 0 bases from V and 6 bases from J, with 10 bases in between. The CDR3 region is CASSQEAPTDTQYF. Written as DNA, the CDR3 is TGCGCCAGCAGCCAAGAAGCGCCGACGGATACGCAGTATTTT.

With respect to this clonotype: A much larger clonotype is one base distant, so this may be a read error. The genes are TRBV7-6 and TRBJ1-2; D uncertain. This CDR3 has 14 residues. Germline loops: CDR1 SGHVS, CDR2 FNYEAQ. With 3 bases removed from V and 4 bases from J, the gap between germline ends came to 12 bases. CDR3 in amino acids: CASSFVLPGYGYTF. The CDR3 bases are TGTGCCAGCAGCTTCGTACTGCCGGGCTATGGCTACACCTTC.

V is TRBV7-9 and J is TRBJ1-6, with 8 bases matching TRBD1. Trimming took 0 bases from V and 1 from J; bases not matched to a gene: 5. The length of the CDR3 is 18 residues. Germline CDR1 is SEHNR and CDR2 is FQNEAQ (reference sequence). CDR3 coding DNA: TGTGCCAGCAGCTTAGCGTTGCAGGGGGCGTCCTATAATTCACCCCTCCACTTT. As protein: CASSLALQGASYNSPLHF.

This clonotype was seen only a few times. This sequence joins TRBV19 and TRBJ2-7; 10 bases match TRBD1. Germline V lookup: CDR1 LNHDA, CDR2 SQIVND (reference sequence). The CDR3 sequence is 14 residues long. The ends lost 3 bases at V and 4 bases at J; junction bases unmatched: 3. CDR3 protein: CASSIGTGDYEQYF. For the CDR3, the DNA is TGTGCCAGTAGTATCGGGACAGGGGATTACGAGCAGTACTTC.

This clonotype occurred a few times. The rearrangement uses TRBV7-2 and TRBJ2-2; D gene uncertain. The V and J ends lost 1 base and 5 bases respectively, with 8 bases between them. The CDR3 has 14 amino acids. Looked up from germline, CDR1 is SGHTA and CDR2 is FQGNSA. CDR3: CASSLVRATGELFF. The CDR3 DNA sequence: TGTGCCAGCAGCTTAGTTCGGGCGACCGGGGAGCTGTTTTTT.

As concerns this clonotype: This clone may be a read error of a much larger clone one base away. The genes are TRBV10-3 and TRBJ2-5; 9 nucleotides match TRBD1. The J call is uncertain, as TRBJ2-1 better fits the DNA end. Germline loops: CDR1 ENHRY, CDR2 SYGVKD. The CDR3 is 15 residues long. The CDR3 here is CAISEYGTGQETQFF. In DNA form, the CDR3 reads TGTGCCATCAGTGAGTACGGGACAGGGCAAGAGACCCAGTTCTTC.

The chain uses TRBV7-8 and TRBJ2-2, with D uncertain. Trimming shortened V by 0 bases and J by 4 bases, and 6 bases separated the two germline ends. The CDR3 is 14 amino acids. Germline assignment: CDR1 SGHVS and CDR2 FQNEAQ. For the CDR3, the DNA is TGTGCCAGCAGCTTAGCTGGTATCACCGGGGAGCTGTTTTTT. Encoded protein: CASSLAGITGELFF.

Worth noting for this clonotype: The junction departs from germline at one end; a sequencing error may be responsible. The CDR3 nucleotides are TGTGCCGGCAGCTTAGAATATGGAGCGGGAGGTTCAAATGAGCAGTTCTTC. Translating it yields CAGSLEYGAGGSNEQFF. This chain uses TRBV7-2 with TRBJ2-1; 9 nucleotides match TRBD2. The CDR3 covers 17 residues. Per germline, CDR1 SGHTA and CDR2 FQGNSA. Full variable domain (remainder filled in from reference TRBV7-2 and TRBJ2-1): GAGVSQSPSNKVTEKGKDVELRCDPISGHTALYWYRQSLGQGLEFLIYFQGNSAPDKSGLPSDRFSAERTGGSVSTLTIQRTQQEDSAVYLCAGSLEYGAGGSNEQFFGPGTRLTVL.

The chain is built from TRBV5-6 and TRBJ2-3; D remains unclear. The CDR3 consists of 17 residues. Germline V lookup: CDR1 SGHDT, CDR2 YYEEEE. V dropped 4 bases and J dropped 2 bases, with 20 bases sitting between them. CDR3 DNA: TGTGCCAGCAGCCTGCAGTCCTACGCCAGAACCACAGATACGCAGTATTTT. Its translation is CASSLQSYARTTDTQYF. Full variable domain (missing parts from reference TRBV5-6 and TRBJ2-3): DAGVTQSPTHLIKTRGQQVTLRCSPKSGHDTVSWYQQALGQGPQFIFQYYEEEERQRGNFPDRFSGHQFPNYSSELNVNALLLGDSALYLCASSLQSYARTTDTQYFGPGTRLTVL.

The table lists this clonotype with a few counts. As DNA, the CDR3 is TGTGCCAGCGCTGATACAGGGGGCACTGAGCAGTTCTTC. Translating gives CASADTGGTEQFF. The chain is built from TRBV27 and TRBJ2-1; 9 nucleotides match TRBD1. CDR1 MNHEY and CDR2 SMNVEV come from the germline V gene (reference sequence). The CDR3 contains 13 residues. V gave up 8 bases and J gave up 9 bases; unmatched junction bases: 8.

The genes are TRBV6-5 and TRBJ2-7, with D tentatively TRBD2 (5 bases). The V end lost 8 bases, the J end lost 1 base, and 12 bases lay between the germline ends. Germline CDR1 is MNHEY and CDR2 is SVGAGI. The CDR3 length is 13 residues. This CDR3 reads CASSNPGSYEQYF. The CDR3 DNA follows: TGTGCCAGCTCAAACCCGGGGTCCTACGAGCAGTACTTC.